The source of this T cell receptor (beta chain) is a study of shared clonotypes between healthy human individuals. About the study: Used for every donor were three CD4 naive, three CD4 memory, two CD8 naive and one CD8 memory plate.

Generated by immunoSEQ multiplex PCR, the TCRdb table keeps only in-frame clones and is missing some. The sample includes about 980,000 clones, over 60% seen only once; the top ten take approximately 1.5%. Trimming stripped 5 bases from V and 3 bases from J, with 10 bases between. The CDR3 consists of 13 residues. Per the germline V gene, CDR1 is LNHDA and CDR2 is SQIVND (reference sequence). Note on this clone: Distinct nucleotide sequences in the sample also encode this CDR3.

The sequencing input was memory CD4+ T cells sorted from blood. The sample's subset: CD45RA-negative fraction. This chain joins TRBV19 and TRBJ1-1; the D gene is possibly TRBD1 (5 bases). This sequence was found in a man aged 18 to 29 in good health. The CDR3 loop is CASSLSRDTEAFF. For the CDR3, the DNA is TGTGCCAGTAGTCTGTCCAGGGACACTGAAGCTTTCTTT.